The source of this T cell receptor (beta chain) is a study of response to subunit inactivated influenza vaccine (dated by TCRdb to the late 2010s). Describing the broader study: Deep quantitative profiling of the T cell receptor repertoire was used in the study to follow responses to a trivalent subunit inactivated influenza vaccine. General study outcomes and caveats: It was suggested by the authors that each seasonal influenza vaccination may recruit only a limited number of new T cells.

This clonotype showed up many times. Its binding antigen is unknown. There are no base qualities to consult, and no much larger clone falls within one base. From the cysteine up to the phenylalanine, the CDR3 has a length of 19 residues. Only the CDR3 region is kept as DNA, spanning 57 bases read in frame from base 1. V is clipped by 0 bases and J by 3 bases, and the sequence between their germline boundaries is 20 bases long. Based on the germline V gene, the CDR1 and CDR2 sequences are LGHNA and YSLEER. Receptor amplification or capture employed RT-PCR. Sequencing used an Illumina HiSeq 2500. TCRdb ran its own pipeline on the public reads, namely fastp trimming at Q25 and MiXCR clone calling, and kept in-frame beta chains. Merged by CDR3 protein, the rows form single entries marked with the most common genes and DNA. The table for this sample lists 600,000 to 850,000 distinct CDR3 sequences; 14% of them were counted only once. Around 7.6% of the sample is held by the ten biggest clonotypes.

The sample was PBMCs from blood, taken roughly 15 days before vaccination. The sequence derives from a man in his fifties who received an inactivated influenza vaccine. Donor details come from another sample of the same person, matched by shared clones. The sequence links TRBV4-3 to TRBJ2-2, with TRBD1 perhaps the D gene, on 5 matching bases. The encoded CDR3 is CASSQEAIFPDRHTGELFF. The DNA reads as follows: TGCGCCAGCAGCCAAGAAGCCATCTTCCCAGACAGACACACCGGGGAGCTGTTTTTT.